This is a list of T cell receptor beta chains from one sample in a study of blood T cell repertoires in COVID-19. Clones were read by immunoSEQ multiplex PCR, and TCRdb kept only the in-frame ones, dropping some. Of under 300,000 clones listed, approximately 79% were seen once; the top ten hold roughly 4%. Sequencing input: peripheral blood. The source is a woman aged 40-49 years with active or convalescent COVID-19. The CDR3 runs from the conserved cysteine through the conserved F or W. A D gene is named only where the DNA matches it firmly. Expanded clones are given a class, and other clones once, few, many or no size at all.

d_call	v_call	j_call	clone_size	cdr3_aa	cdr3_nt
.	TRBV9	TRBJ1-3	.	CASSQARLQGSSGNTIYF	TGTGCCAGCAGCCAAGCGCGCTTACAGGGTTCCTCTGGAAACACCATATATTTT
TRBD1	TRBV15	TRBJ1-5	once	CATSVSTGGSNQPQHF	TGTGCCACCAGCGTATCAACAGGGGGGAGCAATCAGCCCCAGCATTTT
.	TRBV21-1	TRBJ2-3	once	CASSRTSGGPTDTQYF	TGTGCCAGCAGCAGGACGAGCGGGGGGCCTACAGATACGCAGTATTTT
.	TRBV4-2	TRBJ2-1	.	CASSQEPPGRIYNEQFF	TGTGCCAGCAGCCAAGAACCTCCGGGTCGGATATACAATGAGCAGTTCTTC
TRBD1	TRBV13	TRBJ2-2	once	CASSFGTVNTGELFF	TGTGCCAGCAGCTTCGGGACAGTGAACACCGGGGAGCTGTTTTTT
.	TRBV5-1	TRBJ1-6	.	CASTREAGAYNSPLHF	TGCGCCAGCACCCGGGAGGCGGGTGCCTATAATTCACCCCTCCACTTT
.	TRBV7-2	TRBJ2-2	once	CASSLGGGDTGELFF	TGTGCCAGCAGCTTAGGAGGAGGAGACACCGGGGAGCTGTTTTTT
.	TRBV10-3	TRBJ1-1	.	CAISVTGSTEAFF	TGTGCCATCAGTGTAACAGGGAGCACTGAAGCTTTCTTT
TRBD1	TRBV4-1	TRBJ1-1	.	CASSHAGQGPTEAFF	TGCGCCAGCAGCCATGCGGGACAGGGGCCCACTGAAGCTTTCTTT
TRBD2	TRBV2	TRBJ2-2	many	CASVAGGNTGELFF	TGTGCCAGCGTAGCGGGGGGAAACACCGGGGAGCTGTTTTTT
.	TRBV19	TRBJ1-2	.	CASSMPTGRYGYTF	TGTGCCAGTAGTATGCCGACAGGAAGATATGGCTACACCTTC
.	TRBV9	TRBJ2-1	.	CASSVGSRGTYNEQFF	TGTGCCAGCAGCGTAGGGTCCCGGGGGACCTACAATGAGCAGTTCTTC
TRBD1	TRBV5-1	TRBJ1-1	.	CASSSEGRGRFTEAFF	TGCGCCAGCAGCTCAGAGGGCAGGGGGCGTTTCACTGAAGCTTTCTTT
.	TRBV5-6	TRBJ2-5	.	CASSVPGSWETQYF	TGTGCCAGCAGCGTTCCGGGGAGTTGGGAGACCCAGTACTTC
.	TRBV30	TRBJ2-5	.	CAWRGRGQETQYF	TGTGCCTGGAGGGGGAGAGGCCAAGAGACCCAGTACTTC
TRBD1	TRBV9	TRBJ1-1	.	CASSAGTGGTEAFF	TGTGCCAGCAGCGCCGGGACAGGGGGAACTGAAGCTTTCTTT
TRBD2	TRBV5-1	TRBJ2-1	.	CASSAPGGEQFF	TGCGCCAGCAGCGCCCCGGGAGGAGAGCAGTTCTTC
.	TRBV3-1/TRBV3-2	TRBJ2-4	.	CASSQGQAKNIQYF	TGTGCCAGCAGCCAAGGTCAAGCCAAAAACATTCAGTACTTC
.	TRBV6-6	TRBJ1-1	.	CASSRQGTKSEAFF	TGTGCCAGCAGTCGGCAGGGGACCAAATCTGAAGCTTTCTTT
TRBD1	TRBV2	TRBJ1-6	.	CASRAGQGGSPLHF	TGTGCCAGCAGGGCCGGACAGGGTGGTTCACCCCTCCACTTT
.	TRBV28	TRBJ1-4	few	CASSLGETDNEKLFF	TGTGCCAGCAGCTTAGGCGAGACAGATAATGAAAAACTGTTTTTT
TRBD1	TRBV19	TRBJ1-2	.	CASSTGQGAIEGGYTF	TGTGCCAGTAGTACGGGACAGGGGGCCATCGAGGGTGGCTACACCTTC